The 19 T cell receptor beta chains below come from one sample, sequenced in a study of early T cells in non-severe SARS-CoV-2 infection. TCRdb reprocessed the 5' RACE reads via MiXCR and lists one record per CDR3 protein. The table has 70,000 or so distinct CDR3 sequences, around 10% seen once. The specimen comprised whole blood, sampled at baseline. The receptor set was obtained from an adult who was a healthcare worker with PCR-confirmed SARS-CoV-2 infection or an uninfected control (not recorded which).

The DNA for the CDR3 is TGTGCCAGCAGCTCCGGAGGGAACACAGATACGCAGTATTTT. Protein: CASSSGGNTDTQYF. The chain uses TRBV12-3 or TRBV12-4 and TRBJ2-3, with a tentative D call TRBD2 (6 bases). The CDR3 has 14 residues. V lost 6 bases and J 2 bases, leaving 12 bases between the germline ends.

Many counts were recorded for this clonotype. The chain links TRBV12-3 or TRBV12-4 to TRBJ1-1, with no clear D. V shed 2 bases and J shed 3 bases, with 7 bases lying between them. The length of the CDR3 is 13 residues. CDR3 DNA sequence: TGTGCCAGCAGTTTAAGGAGGGACACTGAAGCTTTCTTT. Translated: CASSLRRDTEAFF.

The V gene is TRBV4-1, the J gene TRBJ2-7, with D possibly TRBD2 on 6 matching bases. Trimming took off 0 bases at V and 4 bases at J, with 16 bases between the two ends. CDR3 length: 16 amino acids. The germline CDR1 and CDR2 sequences are MGHRA and YSYEKL. For the CDR3, the DNA is TGCGCCAGCAGCCAAGATCGTGCTAGCGAACGATACGAGCAGTACTTC. Translation: CASSQDRASERYEQYF.

J is TRBJ2-2 and V is TRBV11-2, with D possibly being TRBD1 (5 bases). V lost 2 bases to trimming and J lost 7 bases, with 14 bases between them. The CDR3 length is 15 residues. Germline CDR1 reads SGHAT; CDR2 reads FQNNGV. For the CDR3, the DNA is TGTGCCAGCAGCTTACTCCAGGGCGACATCGGGGAGCTGTTTTTT. Translation: CASSLLQGDIGELFF. The full variable domain, rest sourced from reference TRBV11-2 and TRBJ2-2, is EAGVAQSPRYKIIEKRQSVAFWCNPISGHATLYWYQQILGQGPKLLIQFQNNGVVDDSQLPKDRFSAERLKGVDSTLKIQPAKLEDSAVYLCASSLLQGDIGELFFGEGSRLTVL.

This rearrangement joins TRBV30 to TRBJ1-2; D is perhaps TRBD1 (6 bases). Trimming shortened V by 4 bases and J by 8 bases, and 17 bases separated the two germline ends. The CDR3 sequence is 13 residues long. CDR1 is GTSNPN and CDR2 is SVGIG in the germline V gene (reference sequence). The CDR3 loop is CAWTVGRGVGYTF. The CDR3 region has the DNA TGTGCCTGGACTGTAGGCAGGGGAGTAGGCTACACCTTC.

This clonotype was observed a handful of times. The chain couples TRBV2 to TRBJ2-7; D gene uncertain. V was clipped by 7 bases and J by 3 bases, with 13 bases between them. This CDR3 is 13 amino acids long. Germline V gives CDR1 SNHLY, CDR2 FYNNEI. The CDR3 nucleotides read TGTGCCAGCATGAGCCAGACCATCTACGAGCAGTACTTC. It translates to CASMSQTIYEQYF.

The V call is TRBV6-1, the J call TRBJ1-1; unclear D gene. CDR1 and CDR2 (germline): MNHNS, SASEGT. This CDR3 spans 14 amino acids. The V and J ends lost 7 bases and 1 base respectively, with 13 bases between them. CDR3 sequence reads: CASTPNSGNTEAFF. The CDR3 DNA sequence: TGTGCCAGCACTCCGAACTCGGGGAACACTGAAGCTTTCTTT.

This clonotype was recorded a few times. The junction differs from germline at one of its ends, possibly a read error. The V gene is TRBV27, the J gene TRBJ1-6, with 9 bases fitting TRBD1. Per the germline V gene, CDR1 is MNHEY and CDR2 is SMNVEV (reference sequence). The length of the CDR3 is 15 residues. The CDR3 sequence is CVSGKGQGGNSPLHF. CDR3 nucleotide sequence: TGTGTCAGCGGGAAGGGACAGGGAGGCAATTCACCCCTCCATTTT.

V usage is TRBV6-5 and J usage is TRBJ2-7, with 9 bases identical to TRBD1. The germline V gene encodes CDR1 MNHEY and CDR2 SVGAGI. Trimming took 8 bases from V and 2 from J; bases not matched to a gene: 4. CDR3 size: 13 residues. CDR3 in DNA: TGTGCCAGCGGGACAGGGCGGGCCTACGAGCAGTACTTC. Residues: CASGTGRAYEQYF.

Comments on this clonotype: A read error is possible here, since a much larger clone lies one base away. The chain carries TRBV6-2 or TRBV6-3 and TRBJ2-5; tentatively, D is TRBD1 (6 bases). This CDR3 has 15 amino acids. The germline V gene encodes CDR1 MNHEY and CDR2 SVGEGT. The CDR3 DNA follows: TGTGCCGGCAGTTCCCTCAAACAGGGCTTCGGGACCCAGTACTTC. This codes for CAGSSLKQGFGTQYF.

The chain has TRBV6-1 and TRBJ2-2, with D possibly matching TRBD2 (7 bases). The CDR3 loop spans 18 amino acids. Germline V lookup: CDR1 MNHNS, CDR2 SASEGT. V was cut by 0 bases and J by 0 bases, with 14 bases left in between. DNA of the CDR3: TGTGCCAGCAGTGAAGCCCTGGCGGGGGCGGCGAACACCGGGGAGCTGTTTTTT. Protein product: CASSEALAGAANTGELFF.

This clonotype was picked up many times. V is TRBV28 and J is TRBJ2-2; tentatively, D is TRBD1 (6 bases). CDR3 length: 17 residues. Trimming cost V 6 bases and J 6 bases, with 23 bases left between them. Germline values: CDR1 MDHEN, CDR2 SYDVKM. CDR3 DNA: TGTGCCAGCAGCCTTCAAACGAGGGGGTATCGGGCCGGGGAGCTGTTTTTT. It codes for CASSLQTRGYRAGELFF.

This clonotype has a handful of counts. V is TRBV18 and J is TRBJ1-6; 7 bases line up with TRBD1. V shed 3 bases, J shed 7 bases, and the junction held 12 bases outside the gene matches. Germline values: CDR1 KGHSH, CDR2 LQKENI. The length of the CDR3 is 17 residues. The CDR3 DNA follows: TGTGCCAGCTCACCTTTCGACCTAACAGGGGCGAATTCACCCCTCCACTTT. Its protein is CASSPFDLTGANSPLHF.

The rearrangement joins TRBV3-2 to TRBJ2-2. TRBV3-2 is noted as a pseudogene. The length of the CDR3 is 16 residues. The CDR3 here is CASSQGVGYYTGELFF. For the CDR3, the DNA is TGTGCCAGCAGCCAAGGAGTTGGATACTACACCGGGGAGCTGTTTTTT.

This clonotype was seen repeatedly, ten times or more. The rearrangement links TRBV29-1 to TRBJ2-1; D tentatively fits TRBD1 or TRBD2 (5 bases each). The V end lost 6 bases, the J end lost 2 bases, and 17 bases lay between the germline ends. The CDR3 length is 15 residues. Germline CDR1 reads SQVTM; CDR2 reads ANQGSEA. The CDR3, as DNA: TGCAGCGTGCCCCTCCAAACGGGGCCCTACAATGAGCAGTTCTTC. Encoded protein: CSVPLQTGPYNEQFF.

This clonotype occurred many times. V and J are TRBV27 and TRBJ2-3; weak D call: TRBD2 (7 bases). The V gene lost 0 bases and the J gene lost 2 bases, with 21 bases spanning the gap. In germline, CDR1 is MNHEY, CDR2 SMNVEV (reference sequence). There are 19 residues in the CDR3. CDR3 loop: CASSLSRGRAGTSTDTQYF. The CDR3 DNA reads TGTGCCAGCAGTTTATCTAGGGGGAGGGCCGGGACCTCCACAGATACGCAGTATTTT.

The V call is TRBV6-2 or TRBV6-3, the J call TRBJ2-7; D unresolved. CDR1 is MNHEY and CDR2 is SVGEGT in the germline V gene. Trimming removed 1 base at V and 3 bases at J, with 7 bases between. The length of the CDR3 is 13 residues. Written as DNA, the CDR3 is TGTGCCAGCAGTTACTTGCCAGACTACGAGCAGTACTTC. This gives the protein CASSYLPDYEQYF.

Ten or more counts support this clonotype. The chain joins TRBV18 to TRBJ2-7, with D perhaps matching TRBD2 (6 bases). CDR1 is KGHSH, CDR2 LQKENI, per germline. The CDR3 has 13 amino acids. V shed 3 bases and J shed 4 bases, with 10 bases lying between them. The CDR3 reads CASSPSREYEQYF. In DNA form, the CDR3 reads TGTGCCAGCTCACCCAGTCGGGAGTACGAGCAGTACTTC. Combining the CDR3 with reference TRBV18 and TRBJ2-7 gives the whole variable domain NAGVMQNPRHLVRRRGQEARLRCSPMKGHSHVYWYRQLPEEGLKFMVYLQKENIIDESGMPKERFSAEFPKEGPSILRIQQVVRGDSAAYFCASSPSREYEQYFGPGTRLTVT.

This clonotype was counted ten times or more. In DNA form, the CDR3 reads TGCAGCGTTGGAGATGCCGGGGCCAACGTCCTGACTTTC. Protein: CSVGDAGANVLTF. The chain employs TRBV29-1 and TRBJ2-6; D is uncertain. The CDR3 consists of 13 residues. V dropped 4 bases and J dropped 4 bases, with 8 bases sitting between them. CDR1 is SQVTM, CDR2 ANQGSEA, per germline. Using reference TRBV29-1 and TRBJ2-6 for the parts outside the CDR3, the full variable domain is SAVISQKPSRDICQRGTSLTIQCQVDSQVTMMFWYRQQPGQSLTLIATANQGSEATYESGFVIDKFPISRPNLTFSTLTVSNMSPEDSSIYLCSVGDAGANVLTFGAGSRLTVL.